The T cell receptor beta chain described here comes from a study of T cell repertoires in cytomegalovirus infection. As for the study in general: It was recently identified HLA-C-restricted and well-studied HLA-B-restricted CMV epitopes that the study used. A matching HLA type, together with CMV infection, was signaled by public TCR beta signatures. Study results and caveats: In two of eight donors, the top clonotype was HLA-C-restricted CMV-specific. Cumulative public TCR beta family frequency identified carriers of CMV plus the relevant HLA.

In the case of this clonotype: Its antigen is undetermined.

The length of the CDR3 is 15 residues. V was pared by 5 bases and J by 6 bases, with 9 bases of the junction left unmatched. Germline V lookup: CDR1 SEHNR, CDR2 FQNEAQ (reference sequence). MiXCR, run by TCRdb on the reads, gives a single entry per CDR3 protein. The table records about 830,000 distinct CDR3 sequences, around a third of them present only once. The clonotype comes from a human donor in good health (CMV status not recorded). Some clones in this sample may be carry-over from other donors' samples. The rearrangement links TRBV7-9 to TRBJ1-4; the match to TRBD1 covers 7 bases. The sequencing used cultured CD8+ T cells from PBMCs, collected from culture after CMV antigen stimulation. The CDR3 reads CASSVDREVDEKLFF. CDR3 DNA sequence: TGTGCCAGCAGCGTCGACAGGGAGGTGGATGAAAAACTGTTTTTT.